The clone carrying this TCR beta chain has more than one count but fewer than ten. Its target is not known. This specimen belongs to a study of beta chain features in type 1 diabetes. Findings and caveats of the study: Shortening that was moderate but significant affected the TCRB CDR3s of Type 1 diabetes patients in all four CD4+ subsets.

Expressed TCRB transcripts were sequenced because the entire RNA isolate underwent reverse transcription. Read totals for stem cell-like memory T cell samples averaged roughly 910,000. Clones were sequenced by immunoSEQ multiplex PCR, and TCRdb holds only the in-frame ones, with some missing. The sample carries about 22,000 clones, around 57% recorded once. Trimming took off 1 base at V and 6 bases at J, with 16 bases between the two ends. Germline V lookup: CDR1 SGHVS, CDR2 FQNEAQ. There are 16 residues in the CDR3. This chain uses TRBV7-8 with TRBJ2-1, with D perhaps TRBD2 (6 bases). Source material: stem cell memory CD4+ T cells from blood. The TCR comes from a man between 18 and 35 years old with type 1 diabetes. CDR3 coding DNA: TGTGCCAGCAGCTTAGGTGGCGGGACGGGGGTCAATGAGCAGTTCTTC. Translating gives CASSLGGGTGVNEQFF.